This entry lists 22 T cell receptor beta chains sequenced from one sample in a study of breast tumors, draining lymph nodes, adjacent tissues. Axillary draining lymph nodes of breast cancer patients supplied the node samples. MiXCR, run by TCRdb on the multiplex PCR reads, gives a single entry per CDR3 protein. The sample gives some 140,000 distinct CDR3 sequences, 21% of which show up once; 2.2% is in the top ten. Sequences were obtained from axillary lymph node tissue. Source of these receptors: a female donor with breast cancer. Some clones in this sample may be carry-over from other donors' samples.

Concerning this clonotype itself: An end of the junction differs from the germline gene, which may be a read error. V gene TRBV18 combines with J gene TRBJ1-2; D possibly corresponds to TRBD1 (5 bases). The CDR3 has 14 residues. The germline CDR1 and CDR2 sequences are KGHSH and LQKENI. The CDR3 DNA sequence: TGTGCCGGCTCACCATTACGGGGGTTGGATGGCTACACCTTC. It specifies CAGSPLRGLDGYTF. The full variable domain, in which reference TRBV18 and TRBJ1-2 provide the parts outside the CDR3, is NAGVMQNPRHLVRRRGQEARLRCSPMKGHSHVYWYRQLPEEGLKFMVYLQKENIIDESGMPKERFSAEFPKEGPSILRIQQVVRGDSAAYFCAGSPLRGLDGYTFGSGTRLTVV.

This clonotype was seen ten or more times. The genes are TRBV9 and TRBJ2-2, with 8 bases identical to TRBD2. This CDR3 has 16 amino acids. Trimming removed 5 bases from V and 4 bases from J; junction bases left unmatched: 10. Germline CDR1 reads SGDLS; CDR2 reads YYNGEE. The CDR3 DNA is TGTGCCAGCAGTCCGACCGGGACTAGGGTCACCGGGGAGCTGTTTTTT. Protein product: CASSPTGTRVTGELFF.

The J gene is TRBJ1-5, the V gene TRBV19; TRBD1 matches at 10 bases. CDR3 length: 16 amino acids. Looked up from germline, CDR1 is LNHDA and CDR2 is SQIVND (reference sequence). With 9 bases clipped from V and 8 bases from J, the junction kept 16 bases outside the gene matches. The CDR3 coding sequence is TGTGCCAGCTCTGCCTCGACAGGGGGCTTGGAAAAGCCCCAGCATTTT. Translated, it gives CASSASTGGLEKPQHF.

As for this clonotype: A read error may be the cause here, since a much bigger clone is one base away. The chain combines TRBV19 with TRBJ1-2; D possibly corresponds to TRBD1 (6 bases). The germline V gene encodes CDR1 LNHDA and CDR2 SQIVND (reference sequence). Trimming shortened V by 1 base and J by 0 bases, and 6 bases separated the two germline ends. The CDR3 contains 14 residues. The CDR3 DNA reads as TGTGCCAGTAGTATAGGGACAGCTAACTATGGCTACACCTTC. The encoded protein is CASSIGTANYGYTF.

Details on this clonotype: A read error may be the cause here, since a much bigger clone is one base away. The V gene is TRBV19, the J gene TRBJ2-7, with D hard to call. CDR1 and CDR2 (germline): LNHDA, SQIVND (reference sequence). V dropped 10 bases and J dropped 0 bases, with 16 bases sitting between them. This CDR3 is 14 amino acids long. The CDR3 DNA reads TGTGCCACCAGTAGCAGCTCAAGCTCCTACGAGCAGTACTTC. Translating gives CATSSSSSSYEQYF. Supplemented by reference TRBV19 and TRBJ2-7, the full variable domain reads DGGITQSPKYLFRKEGQNVTLSCEQNLNHDAMYWYRQDPGQGLRLIYYSQIVNDFQKGDIAEGYSVSREKKESFPLTVTSAQKNPTAFYLCATSSSSSSYEQYFGPGTRLTVT.

This clonotype was picked up many times. CDR3 DNA sequence: TGTGCCAGCCTCCCCTCGATGACCTCAACTAATGAAAAACTGTTTTTT. It is translated as CASLPSMTSTNEKLFF. V and J are TRBV6-5 and TRBJ1-4; D ambiguous. V shed 8 bases and J shed 0 bases, with 16 bases lying between them. CDR1 MNHEY and CDR2 SVGAGI come from the germline V gene. CDR3 size: 16 residues.

This clonotype showed up many times. The rearrangement links TRBV6-4 to TRBJ2-2; TRBD2 agrees at 8 bases. Germline trimming cut 2 bases from V and 7 bases from J; bases unmatched to any gene: 3. The germline V gene encodes CDR1 MRHNA and CDR2 SNTAGT. The CDR3 is 14 residues long. The CDR3 DNA is TGTGCCAGCAGTGACCACGGGAGGGACGGGGAGCTGTTTTTT. Protein product: CASSDHGRDGELFF.

The chain carries TRBV6-1 and TRBJ2-7, with 11 bases fitting TRBD2. CDR1 and CDR2 (germline): MNHNS, SASEGT. V was pared by 4 bases and J by 3 bases, with 2 bases of the junction left unmatched. The CDR3 runs to 14 residues. This CDR3 is CASSASGGYYEQYF. CDR3 coding DNA: TGTGCCAGCAGTGCTAGCGGGGGGTACTACGAGCAGTACTTC.

This clonotype was seen at least ten times. V gene TRBV28 combines with J gene TRBJ2-7, with 9 bases fitting TRBD1. The germline V gene has CDR1 MDHEN and CDR2 SYDVKM. The CDR3 loop spans 13 amino acids. The J segment lost 4 bases and the V segment lost 8 bases, leaving 6 bases of the junction unmatched. CDR3 sequence: CASLGGQGYEQYF. The DNA for the CDR3 is TGTGCCAGCCTCGGGGGACAGGGTTACGAGCAGTACTTC.

This clonotype was detected many times. The chain uses TRBV7-6 and TRBJ2-5; 9 bases match TRBD2. CDR1 is SGHVS, CDR2 FNYEAQ, per germline. The V and J ends lost 0 bases and 4 bases, in that order; junction bases with no gene match: 0. There are 14 residues in the CDR3. CDR3 nucleotides: TGTGCCAGCAGCTTAGCTAGCGGGAGAGAGACCCAGTACTTC. Translation: CASSLASGRETQYF.

Details on this clonotype: This may be a read error: a much more frequent sequence differs by one nucleotide. The rearrangement joins TRBV5-1 to TRBJ2-1; D remains unclear. Trimming cost V 3 bases and J 9 bases, with 10 bases left between them. This CDR3 region has 12 residues. Germline loops: CDR1 SGHRS, CDR2 YFSETQ. CDR3 region: CASSSKHSEQFF. The CDR3, as DNA: TGCGCCAGCAGCTCCAAACACAGTGAGCAGTTCTTC.

Many counts were recorded for this clonotype. This rearrangement joins TRBV20-1 to TRBJ2-7; D is perhaps TRBD2 (6 bases). The germline gives CDR1 DFQATT, CDR2 SNEGSKA (reference sequence). Trimming cost V 1 base and J 0 bases, with 22 bases left between them. CDR3 length: 18 residues. The chain's CDR3 is CSARVKTRPSWASYEQYF. CDR3 nucleotides: TGCAGTGCTAGAGTGAAGACTAGGCCTAGTTGGGCCTCCTACGAGCAGTACTTC.

Comments on this clonotype: A clone one base away is much larger, so this may be a read error. The rearrangement uses TRBV11-1 and TRBJ2-1; the D is unclear. The CDR3 has 13 residues. Germline-derived CDR1 and CDR2 are SGHAT and FQDESV (reference sequence). The chain's CDR3 is CASRRHTDNGQFF. The CDR3 nucleotides are TGTGCCAGCAGGCGGCATACTGACAATGGGCAGTTCTTC. Full variable domain (missing parts from reference TRBV11-1 and TRBJ2-1): EAEVAQSPRYKITEKSQAVAFWCDPISGHATLYWYRQILGQGPELLVQFQDESVVDDSQLPKDRFSAERLKGVDSTLKIQPAELGDSAMYLCASRRHTDNGQFFGPGTRLTVL.

The genes are TRBV12-5 and TRBJ2-2, with 9 bases identical to TRBD1. Germline loops: CDR1 LGHNT, CDR2 FRNRAP. V was pared by 5 bases and J by 3 bases, with 7 bases of the junction left unmatched. CDR3 length: 16 residues. The CDR3 nucleotides are TGTGCTAGTGGTCCGACAGGGGGTGGGTACACCGGGGAGCTGTTTTTT. This sequence encodes CASGPTGGGYTGELFF.

This clonotype was recorded many times. The V gene is TRBV9, the J gene TRBJ1-2, with a tentative D call TRBD1 (5 bases). There are 13 residues in the CDR3. Between the trimmed V and J ends, which lost 0 bases and 4 bases, there was a span of 7 bases. In germline, CDR1 is SGDLS, CDR2 YYNGEE. CDR3 nucleotides: TGTGCCAGCAGCGTAGGTGACAGCTATGGCTACACCTTC. Protein sequence: CASSVGDSYGYTF. Supplemented by reference TRBV9 and TRBJ1-2, the full variable domain reads DSGVTQTPKHLITATGQRVTLRCSPRSGDLSVYWYQQSLDQGLQFLIQYYNGEERAKGNILERFSAQQFPDLHSELNLSSLELGDSALYFCASSVGDSYGYTFGSGTRLTVV.

Note on this clonotype: A much more abundant neighbour one base away suggests this may be a read error. The chain uses TRBV3-1 and TRBJ2-7, with 15 bases that match TRBD2. The CDR3 totals 15 residues. Germline V lookup: CDR1 LGHDT, CDR2 YNNKEL (reference sequence). V lost 3 bases and J lost 9; bases outside the gene matches: 6. In DNA form, the CDR3 reads TGTGCCAGCAGCCAGGGGACTAGCGGGAGGTTCGTGCAGTACTTC. As protein: CASSQGTSGRFVQYF.

This clonotype was observed many times. V usage is TRBV20-1 and J usage is TRBJ2-3, with 7 bases that match TRBD2. The V gene end was trimmed by 1 base and the J gene end by 2 bases; junction bases not matched to a gene: 12. There are 17 residues in the CDR3. Germline V gene sequence: CDR1 DFQATT, CDR2 SNEGSKA (reference sequence). The CDR3 bases are TGCAGTGCTAGAGTAATTACTAGCGAGGGGATCACAGATACGCAGTATTTT. Amino acids: CSARVITSEGITDTQYF.

A few counts support this clonotype. This chain links TRBV27 with TRBJ1-3, with a weak D call TRBD1 (5 bases). CDR3 length: 14 amino acids. V was shortened by 5 bases and J by 1 base, with 9 bases between the two germline ends. Germline lookup yields CDR1 MNHEY and CDR2 SMNVEV (reference sequence). The DNA of the CDR3 is TGTGCCAGCAGTCGATGGGGGTCTGGAAACACCATATATTTT. Translating gives CASSRWGSGNTIYF.

This clonotype was found many times. This chain uses TRBV20-1 with TRBJ2-5; D is unclear. Trimming took off 6 bases at V and 5 bases at J, with 16 bases between the two ends. There are 13 residues in the CDR3. CDR1 and CDR2 (germline): DFQATT, SNEGSKA (reference sequence). The CDR3 region has the DNA TGCAGTGCCAGACCCGGGCCCAGGGAGACCCAGTACTTC. Protein product: CSARPGPRETQYF.

This clonotype was seen ten or more times. The chain combines TRBV30 with TRBJ2-7; TRBD2 aligns across 10 bases. CDR1 is GTSNPN and CDR2 is SVGIG in the germline V gene (reference sequence). J lost 1 base, V lost 7 bases, and 7 bases had no gene match. This CDR3 has 14 residues. The chain's CDR3 is CASTSSGSSYEQYF. The CDR3 bases are TGTGCCTCTACATCTAGCGGGAGTTCCTACGAGCAGTACTTC.

The chain joins TRBV5-4 to TRBJ2-2, with D uncertain. Germline loops: CDR1 SGHNT, CDR2 YYREEE (reference sequence). The CDR3 covers 15 residues. The V end lost 2 bases, the J end lost 7 bases, and 15 bases lay between the germline ends. The CDR3 spells CASSFVYGEVGELFF. For the CDR3, the DNA is TGTGCCAGCAGCTTCGTTTACGGAGAGGTCGGGGAGCTGTTTTTT.

This clonotype was counted many times. The rearrangement links TRBV5-6 to TRBJ2-3; D call uncertain. The V and J ends lost 2 bases and 1 base respectively, with 8 bases between them. Per germline, CDR1 SGHDT and CDR2 YYEEEE. This CDR3 contains 14 residues. CDR3 bases: TGTGCCAGCAGCTTCGGACCCGGCACAGATACGCAGTATTTT. This sequence encodes CASSFGPGTDTQYF.